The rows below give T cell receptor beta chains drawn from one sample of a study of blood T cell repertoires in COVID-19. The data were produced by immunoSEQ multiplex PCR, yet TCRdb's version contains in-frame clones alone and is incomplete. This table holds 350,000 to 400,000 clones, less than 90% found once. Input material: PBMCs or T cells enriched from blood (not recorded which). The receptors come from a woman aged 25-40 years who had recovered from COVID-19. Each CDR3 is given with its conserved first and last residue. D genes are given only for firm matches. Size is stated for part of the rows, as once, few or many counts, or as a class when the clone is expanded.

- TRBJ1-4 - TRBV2 CASTTEANEKLFF TGTGCCAGCACGACAGAGGCTAATGAAAAACTGTTTTTT
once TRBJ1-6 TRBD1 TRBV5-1 CASSLVETGISPLHF TGCGCCAGCAGCTTGGTTGAGACAGGGATTTCACCCCTCCACTTT
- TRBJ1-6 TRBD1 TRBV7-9 CASSLEGTGNSPLHF TGTGCCAGCAGCTTAGAGGGGACAGGCAATTCACCCCTCCACTTT
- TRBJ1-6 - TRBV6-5 CASSRQQYNSPLHF TGTGCCAGCAGTCGACAGCAATATAATTCACCCCTCCACTTT
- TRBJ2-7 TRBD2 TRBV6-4 CASRDELALSSYEQYF TGTGCCAGCAGAGACGAACTAGCGCTTTCGTCCTACGAGCAGTACTTC
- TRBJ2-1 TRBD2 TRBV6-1 CASSEAQRGSYNEQFF TGTGCCAGCAGTGAAGCGCAGCGGGGCTCCTACAATGAGCAGTTCTTC
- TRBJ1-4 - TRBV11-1 CASSFGQSNEKLFF TGTGCCAGCAGCTTCGGACAGAGCAATGAAAAACTGTTTTTT
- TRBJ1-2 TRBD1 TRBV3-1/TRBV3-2 CASSLIRTGDYTF TGTGCCAGCAGCCTAATCAGGACAGGGGACTACACCTTC
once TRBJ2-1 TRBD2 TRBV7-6 CASSPRPLAGGQRNNEQFF TGTGCCAGCAGCCCAAGACCTCTAGCGGGGGGGCAGAGAAACAATGAGCAGTTCTTC
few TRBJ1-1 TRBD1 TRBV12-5 CASGLVPQGARAFF TGTGCTAGTGGTTTGGTACCCCAGGGGGCTAGAGCTTTCTTT
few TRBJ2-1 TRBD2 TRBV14 CASSQEWSGRHHNEQFF TGTGCCAGCAGCCAAGAATGGAGCGGGAGGCACCACAATGAGCAGTTCTTC
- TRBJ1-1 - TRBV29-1 CSVYMNTEAFF TGCAGCGTTTACATGAACACTGAAGCTTTCTTT
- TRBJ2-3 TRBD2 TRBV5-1 CASSLGTSGRMDTQYF TGCGCCAGCAGCCTGGGGACTAGCGGGAGGATGGATACGCAGTATTTT
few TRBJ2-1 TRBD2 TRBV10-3 CAISESRASGDHNEQFF TGTGCCATCAGTGAGTCGAGGGCTAGCGGGGACCACAATGAGCAGTTCTTC
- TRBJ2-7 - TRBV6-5 CASSPSQNSYEQYF TGTGCCAGCTCCCCTAGCCAAAACTCCTACGAGCAGTACTTC
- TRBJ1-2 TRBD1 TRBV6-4 CASRDSYGYTF TGTGCCAGCCGGGACAGCTATGGCTACACCTTC
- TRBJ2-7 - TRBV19 CASSPLLGAYEQYF TGTGCCAGTAGTCCGCTTTTAGGGGCCTACGAGCAGTACTTC
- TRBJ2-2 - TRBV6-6 CASSYSLGTELFF TGTGCCAGCAGTTACTCCCTGGGGACAGAGCTGTTTTTT
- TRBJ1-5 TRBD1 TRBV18 CASSRMQRQGADLGNQPQHF TGTGCCAGCTCACGAATGCAAAGACAGGGGGCCGATCTGGGCAATCAGCCCCAGCATTTT
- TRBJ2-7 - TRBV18 CASSPGAGASGEQYF TGTGCCAGCTCACCAGGTGCGGGGGCCTCTGGCGAGCAGTACTTC
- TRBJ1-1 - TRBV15 CATSRAGNTEAFF TGTGCCACCAGCAGGGCAGGGAACACTGAAGCTTTCTTT
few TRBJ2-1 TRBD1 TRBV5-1 CASSPGQVYNEQFF TGCGCCAGCAGCCCCGGACAGGTATACAATGAGCAGTTCTTC